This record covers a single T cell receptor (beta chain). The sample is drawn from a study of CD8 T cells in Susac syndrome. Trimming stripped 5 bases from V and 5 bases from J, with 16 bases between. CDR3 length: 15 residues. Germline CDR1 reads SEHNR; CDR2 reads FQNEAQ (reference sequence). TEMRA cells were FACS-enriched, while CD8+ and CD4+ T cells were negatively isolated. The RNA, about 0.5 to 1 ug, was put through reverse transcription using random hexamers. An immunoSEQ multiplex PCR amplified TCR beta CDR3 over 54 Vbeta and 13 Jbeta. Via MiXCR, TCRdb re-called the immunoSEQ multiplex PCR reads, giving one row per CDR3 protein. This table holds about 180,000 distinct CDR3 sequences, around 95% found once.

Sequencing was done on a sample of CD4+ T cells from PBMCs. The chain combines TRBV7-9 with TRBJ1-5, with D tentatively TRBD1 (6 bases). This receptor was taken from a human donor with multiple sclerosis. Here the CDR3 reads CASSKGGIVDQPQHF. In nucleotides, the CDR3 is TGTGCCAGCAGCAAAGGGGGAATCGTGGATCAGCCCCAGCATTTT.